This T cell receptor beta chain was obtained from a study of beta chain features in type 1 diabetes. Findings and caveats of the study: In patients and controls equally, PCR might favor templates that are shorter.

CDR1 and CDR2 from the germline V gene are LNHDA and SQIVND (reference sequence). V shed 4 bases and J shed 6 bases, with 16 bases lying between them. CDR3 size: 14 residues. The whole isolated RNA underwent reverse transcription, so sequencing captured expressed TCRB transcripts. Using immunoSEQ multiplex PCR, the repertoire was profiled, and TCRdb retains in-frame clones only, with some absent. The sample includes around 280,000 clones, approximately 8.1% seen only once; the top ten take approximately 1%. This clone was seen more than once but under ten times. Antigen: not known. The TCR comes from a woman aged 18-35 years in good health. V usage is TRBV19 and J usage is TRBJ2-7, with D possibly matching TRBD1 (6 bases). Specimen: central memory CD4+ T cells from blood. The CDR3 protein is CASSSPQGSGEQYF. The CDR3 DNA is TGTGCCAGTAGTAGCCCCCAGGGGTCCGGCGAGCAGTACTTC.